The rows below give T cell receptor beta chains drawn from one sample of a study of identical twins. TCRdb re-called the 5' RACE reads with MiXCR, one entry per CDR3 protein. This sample carries around 450,000 distinct CDR3 sequences, about 14% of them seen once, and the ten largest clones take approximately 0.52%. The data were also submitted as part of a second study, on yellow fever vaccine responses in identical twins.

The sample consisted of CD4+ T cells sorted from blood. The receptor source for this set is a young woman in good health. Each CDR3 is given with its conserved first and last residue. Each record gives: clone size, D gene, CDR3 length, J gene, V gene, CDR3 DNA, CDR3 protein. A D gene is named only where the DNA matches it firmly. The listing skips clone size in some rows; elsewhere it reads once, few, many or a size class.

clone size: many; D gene: -; CDR3 length: 15; J gene: TRBJ2-7; V gene: TRBV25-1; CDR3 DNA: TGTGCCAGCAGCCATGGACGTTCCGCCTCCTACGAGCAGTACTTC; CDR3 protein: CASSHGRSASYEQYF
clone size: many; D gene: TRBD2; CDR3 length: 14; J gene: TRBJ2-3; V gene: TRBV6-5; CDR3 DNA: TGTGCCAGCAGCTATAGCGGGTTTACAGATACGCAGTATTTT; CDR3 protein: CASSYSGFTDTQYF
clone size: -; D gene: -; CDR3 length: 16; J gene: TRBJ1-2; V gene: TRBV5-6; CDR3 DNA: TGTGCCAGCAGCTTCCTCCTAAAGGGGGAGAACTATGGCTACACCTTC; CDR3 protein: CASSFLLKGENYGYTF
clone size: -; D gene: -; CDR3 length: 14; J gene: TRBJ2-1; V gene: TRBV6-4; CDR3 DNA: TGTGCCAGCAGTTCCGGGACATCGATAAGTGAGCAGTTCTTC; CDR3 protein: CASSSGTSISEQFF
clone size: -; D gene: TRBD2; CDR3 length: 14; J gene: TRBJ2-3; V gene: TRBV29-1; CDR3 DNA: TGCAGCGGTGGGACTAGCGGGAGCACAGATACGCAGTATTTT; CDR3 protein: CSGGTSGSTDTQYF
clone size: few; D gene: -; CDR3 length: 12; J gene: TRBJ2-2; V gene: TRBV29-1; CDR3 DNA: TGCAGCGTTGATTACATCCCCGGGGAGCTGTTTTTT; CDR3 protein: CSVDYIPGELFF
clone size: -; D gene: -; CDR3 length: 14; J gene: TRBJ1-6; V gene: TRBV12-3/TRBV12-4; CDR3 DNA: TGTGCCAGCAGTTTAGGCCTCTATAATTCACCCCTCCACTTT; CDR3 protein: CASSLGLYNSPLHF
clone size: few; D gene: -; CDR3 length: 13; J gene: TRBJ1-1; V gene: TRBV24-1; CDR3 DNA: TGTGCCTCCAACCTGTGCATGAACACTGAAGCTTTCTTT; CDR3 protein: CASNLCMNTEAFF
clone size: -; D gene: -; CDR3 length: 16; J gene: TRBJ1-6; V gene: TRBV5-5; CDR3 DNA: TGTGCCAGCAGCTTATTCGAACAGCTCTATAATTCACCCCTCCACTTT; CDR3 protein: CASSLFEQLYNSPLHF
clone size: many; D gene: -; CDR3 length: 14; J gene: TRBJ2-1; V gene: TRBV7-9; CDR3 DNA: TGTGCCAGCAGCCCGGGAGCTGGGTACAATGAGCAGTTCTTC; CDR3 protein: CASSPGAGYNEQFF
clone size: few; D gene: TRBD2; CDR3 length: 15; J gene: TRBJ2-3; V gene: TRBV12-3/TRBV12-4; CDR3 DNA: TGTGCCAGCAGTTTAGGAGCGGGGGGGCAAGATACGCAGTATTTT; CDR3 protein: CASSLGAGGQDTQYF
clone size: few; D gene: -; CDR3 length: 15; J gene: TRBJ2-2; V gene: TRBV20-1; CDR3 DNA: TGCAGTGCTAGAGATTTGACCAGCTACACCGGGGAGCTGTTTTTT; CDR3 protein: CSARDLTSYTGELFF
clone size: few; D gene: -; CDR3 length: 17; J gene: TRBJ2-3; V gene: TRBV4-3; CDR3 DNA: TGCGCCAGCAGCCAAGATCAGGATAGCCGGGGGAGAGATACGCAGTATTTT; CDR3 protein: CASSQDQDSRGRDTQYF
clone size: many; D gene: TRBD1; CDR3 length: 13; J gene: TRBJ2-7; V gene: TRBV5-1; CDR3 DNA: TGCGCCAGCAGCGGGGACAGGTCCTCCGAGCAGTACTTC; CDR3 protein: CASSGDRSSEQYF
clone size: many; D gene: -; CDR3 length: 15; J gene: TRBJ2-3; V gene: TRBV5-1; CDR3 DNA: TGTGCCAGCAGCTTGGAGGGGGCAAGGACAGATACGCAGTATTTT; CDR3 protein: CASSLEGARTDTQYF
clone size: -; D gene: -; CDR3 length: 14; J gene: TRBJ2-7; V gene: TRBV7-2; CDR3 DNA: TGTGCCAGCAGCTTAATGGGGGCGACCGGGGAGCAGTACTTC; CDR3 protein: CASSLMGATGEQYF
clone size: few; D gene: TRBD1; CDR3 length: 15; J gene: TRBJ2-1; V gene: TRBV7-2; CDR3 DNA: TGTGCCAGCAGCACACAAAACAGGGGATGGGGGGAGCAGTTCTTC; CDR3 protein: CASSTQNRGWGEQFF
clone size: many; D gene: -; CDR3 length: 14; J gene: TRBJ2-7; V gene: TRBV12-3/TRBV12-4; CDR3 DNA: TGTGCCAGCAGCGGAGGACGGAGACCCTACGAGCAGTACTTC; CDR3 protein: CASSGGRRPYEQYF
clone size: -; D gene: -; CDR3 length: 16; J gene: TRBJ2-7; V gene: TRBV30; CDR3 DNA: TGTGCCTGGAGTGTACTGGGGACAACTTTTTCCTACGAGCAGTACTTC; CDR3 protein: CAWSVLGTTFSYEQYF
clone size: -; D gene: -; CDR3 length: 13; J gene: TRBJ2-3; V gene: TRBV11-3; CDR3 DNA: TGTGCCAGCAGCTCTTCTCACACAGATACGCAGTATTTT; CDR3 protein: CASSSSHTDTQYF
clone size: -; D gene: -; CDR3 length: 13; J gene: TRBJ1-2; V gene: TRBV10-3; CDR3 DNA: TGTGCCATCCCCTCAACAGGGAAAGGGGGCTACACCTTC; CDR3 protein: CAIPSTGKGGYTF
clone size: few; D gene: TRBD2; CDR3 length: 18; J gene: TRBJ2-2; V gene: TRBV11-2; CDR3 DNA: TGTGCCAGCAGCTCCTCACTAGCGGGGGGGTCAAGCACCGGGGAGCTGTTTTTT; CDR3 protein: CASSSSLAGGSSTGELFF
clone size: few; D gene: TRBD2; CDR3 length: 16; J gene: TRBJ2-1; V gene: TRBV24-1; CDR3 DNA: TGTGCCACCAAATCTAGCGGGAGTACGACATACAATGAGCAGTTCTTC; CDR3 protein: CATKSSGSTTYNEQFF
clone size: -; D gene: -; CDR3 length: 14; J gene: TRBJ2-7; V gene: TRBV3-1; CDR3 DNA: TGTGCCAGCAGCCGCCCAGGGAAGTCCTACGAGCAGTACTTC; CDR3 protein: CASSRPGKSYEQYF
clone size: -; D gene: -; CDR3 length: 15; J gene: TRBJ2-2; V gene: TRBV2; CDR3 DNA: TGTGCCAGCAGTGCAAACAGGGGGGGATCCGGGGAGCTGTTTTTT; CDR3 protein: CASSANRGGSGELFF
clone size: few; D gene: -; CDR3 length: 16; J gene: TRBJ2-7; V gene: TRBV16; CDR3 DNA: TGTGCCAGCAGCCACCCCCTGGGGCCCCGGGCCTACGAGCAGTACTTC; CDR3 protein: CASSHPLGPRAYEQYF
clone size: -; D gene: TRBD2; CDR3 length: 15; J gene: TRBJ2-3; V gene: TRBV10-3; CDR3 DNA: TGTGCCATCACCGACAGGACTAGCGGCCCCGATACGCAGTATTTT; CDR3 protein: CAITDRTSGPDTQYF
clone size: many; D gene: TRBD2; CDR3 length: 19; J gene: TRBJ2-5; V gene: TRBV11-2; CDR3 DNA: TGTGCCAGCAGCTTAGTCCGGACTAGCGGGAGAAGGAGGCAAGAGACCCAGTACTTC; CDR3 protein: CASSLVRTSGRRRQETQYF
clone size: -; D gene: -; CDR3 length: 15; J gene: TRBJ2-3; V gene: TRBV28; CDR3 DNA: TGTGCCAGCAGTTTATCAGTTGTTAGGGCAGATACGCAGTATTTT; CDR3 protein: CASSLSVVRADTQYF
clone size: many; D gene: -; CDR3 length: 12; J gene: TRBJ2-1; V gene: TRBV7-9; CDR3 DNA: TGTGCCAGCAGCCGTACAGTATATGAGCAGTTCTTC; CDR3 protein: CASSRTVYEQFF
clone size: many; D gene: -; CDR3 length: 15; J gene: TRBJ2-7; V gene: TRBV14; CDR3 DNA: TGTGCCAGCAGCTCTCAACAGGGAGGCTCTTACGAGCAGTACTTC; CDR3 protein: CASSSQQGGSYEQYF
clone size: many; D gene: TRBD2; CDR3 length: 17; J gene: TRBJ2-1; V gene: TRBV4-1; CDR3 DNA: TGCGCCAGCAGCCCAGACCCTAGCGGTAGCTCCTACAATGAGCAGTTCTTC; CDR3 protein: CASSPDPSGSSYNEQFF
clone size: -; D gene: -; CDR3 length: 12; J gene: TRBJ2-3; V gene: TRBV29-1; CDR3 DNA: TGCAGCGTTGGTCAAGGAGGAGATACGCAGTATTTT; CDR3 protein: CSVGQGGDTQYF
clone size: few; D gene: -; CDR3 length: 13; J gene: TRBJ1-2; V gene: TRBV2; CDR3 DNA: TGTGCCAGCAGTGGGGTGGTGGGTTGGGGCTACACCTTC; CDR3 protein: CASSGVVGWGYTF
clone size: few; D gene: -; CDR3 length: 16; J gene: TRBJ1-1; V gene: TRBV5-1; CDR3 DNA: TGCGCCAGCAGCTTGGCAGGGGCGGGAAGGAACACTGAAGCTTTCTTT; CDR3 protein: CASSLAGAGRNTEAFF
clone size: many; D gene: -; CDR3 length: 13; J gene: TRBJ2-2; V gene: TRBV29-1; CDR3 DNA: TGCAGCGCTTTTGCTAGGGTGAACGGGGAGCTGTTTTTT; CDR3 protein: CSAFARVNGELFF
clone size: -; D gene: -; CDR3 length: 16; J gene: TRBJ2-1; V gene: TRBV7-2; CDR3 DNA: TGTGCCAGCAGCTTGAACTCGGGGCTAACTTACAATGAGCAGTTCTTC; CDR3 protein: CASSLNSGLTYNEQFF
clone size: -; D gene: -; CDR3 length: 14; J gene: TRBJ2-3; V gene: TRBV6-5; CDR3 DNA: TGTGCCAGCAGTTACTCTCGGGTGGCAGATACGCAGTATTTT; CDR3 protein: CASSYSRVADTQYF
clone size: many; D gene: TRBD2; CDR3 length: 15; J gene: TRBJ2-3; V gene: TRBV5-4; CDR3 DNA: TGTGCCAGCAGCTTAGTCGCGGGAGGGACAGATACGCAGTATTTT; CDR3 protein: CASSLVAGGTDTQYF
clone size: few; D gene: TRBD2; CDR3 length: 13; J gene: TRBJ2-7; V gene: TRBV6-2/TRBV6-3; CDR3 DNA: TGTGCCAGCAGCGGGAGGGTGGATTACGAGCAGTACTTC; CDR3 protein: CASSGRVDYEQYF
clone size: -; D gene: -; CDR3 length: 14; J gene: TRBJ1-1; V gene: TRBV2; CDR3 DNA: TGTGCCAGCAGTGAATTCAGGGGAGGCACTGAAGCTTTCTTT; CDR3 protein: CASSEFRGGTEAFF
clone size: once; D gene: -; CDR3 length: 15; J gene: TRBJ2-7; V gene: TRBV15; CDR3 DNA: TGTGCCACCAGCCGAGCAGGGGGGGACTCCTACGAGCAGTACTTC; CDR3 protein: CATSRAGGDSYEQYF
clone size: -; D gene: -; CDR3 length: 18; J gene: TRBJ2-2; V gene: TRBV18; CDR3 DNA: TGTGCCAGCTCACCACGAATTCTGGCGGGGGCCAACACCGGGGAGCTGTTTTTT; CDR3 protein: CASSPRILAGANTGELFF
clone size: -; D gene: -; CDR3 length: 13; J gene: TRBJ2-7; V gene: TRBV11-2; CDR3 DNA: TGTGCCAGCACCCCCCACTGGGGGTACGAGCAGTACTTC; CDR3 protein: CASTPHWGYEQYF
clone size: many; D gene: -; CDR3 length: 12; J gene: TRBJ2-7; V gene: TRBV3-1; CDR3 DNA: TGTGCCAGCAGCCAAACAGACTACGAGCAGTACTTC; CDR3 protein: CASSQTDYEQYF
clone size: few; D gene: -; CDR3 length: 16; J gene: TRBJ2-5; V gene: TRBV7-8; CDR3 DNA: TGTGCCAGCAGCCCCCGACAAAAAGTTACCCAAGAGACCCAGTACTTC; CDR3 protein: CASSPRQKVTQETQYF
clone size: few; D gene: -; CDR3 length: 18; J gene: TRBJ2-2; V gene: TRBV15; CDR3 DNA: TGTGCCACCAGCAGAGCAGGGTTAGGAGAGAATTACACCGGGGAGCTGTTTTTT; CDR3 protein: CATSRAGLGENYTGELFF
clone size: -; D gene: TRBD1; CDR3 length: 14; J gene: TRBJ2-7; V gene: TRBV6-1; CDR3 DNA: TGTGCCAGCAGACCTATACAGGGGGCCTACGAGCAGTACTTC; CDR3 protein: CASRPIQGAYEQYF